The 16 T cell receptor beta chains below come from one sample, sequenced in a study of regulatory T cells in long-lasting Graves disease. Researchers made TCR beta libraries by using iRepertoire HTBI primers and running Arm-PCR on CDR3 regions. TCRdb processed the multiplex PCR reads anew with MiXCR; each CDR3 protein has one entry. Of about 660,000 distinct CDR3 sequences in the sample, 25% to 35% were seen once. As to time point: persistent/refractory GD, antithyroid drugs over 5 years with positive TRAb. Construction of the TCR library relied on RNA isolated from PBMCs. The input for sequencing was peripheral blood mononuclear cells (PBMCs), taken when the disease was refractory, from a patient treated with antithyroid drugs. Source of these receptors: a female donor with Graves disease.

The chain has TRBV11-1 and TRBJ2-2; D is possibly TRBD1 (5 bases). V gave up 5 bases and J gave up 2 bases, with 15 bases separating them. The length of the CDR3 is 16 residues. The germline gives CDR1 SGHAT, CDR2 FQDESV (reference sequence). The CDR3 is CASSPDSRKNTGELFF. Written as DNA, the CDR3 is TGTGCCAGCAGCCCAGACAGTAGGAAAAACACCGGGGAGCTGTTTTTT. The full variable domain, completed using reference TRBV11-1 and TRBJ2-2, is EAEVAQSPRYKITEKSQAVAFWCDPISGHATLYWYRQILGQGPELLVQFQDESVVDDSQLPKDRFSAERLKGVDSTLKIQPAELGDSAMYLCASSPDSRKNTGELFFGEGSRLTVL.

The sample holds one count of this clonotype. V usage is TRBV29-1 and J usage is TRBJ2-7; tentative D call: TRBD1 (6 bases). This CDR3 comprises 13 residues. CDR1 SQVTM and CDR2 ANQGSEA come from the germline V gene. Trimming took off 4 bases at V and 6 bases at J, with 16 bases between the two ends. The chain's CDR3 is CSVGPPGAGEQYF. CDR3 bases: TGCAGCGTTGGACCGCCAGGGGCGGGCGAGCAGTACTTC.

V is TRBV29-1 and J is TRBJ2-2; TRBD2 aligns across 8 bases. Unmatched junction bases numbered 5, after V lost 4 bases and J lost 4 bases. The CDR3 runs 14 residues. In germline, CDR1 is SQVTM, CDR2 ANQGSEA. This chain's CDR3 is CSVAGLAGTGELFF. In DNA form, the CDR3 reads TGCAGCGTTGCTGGGCTAGCGGGCACCGGGGAGCTGTTTTTT.

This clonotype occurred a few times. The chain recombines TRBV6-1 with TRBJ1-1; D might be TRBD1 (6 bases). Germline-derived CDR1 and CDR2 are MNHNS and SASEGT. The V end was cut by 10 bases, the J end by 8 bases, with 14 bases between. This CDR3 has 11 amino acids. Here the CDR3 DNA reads TGTGCCACCGCCAGGGGAGTGGAAGCTTTCTTT. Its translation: CATARGVEAFF.

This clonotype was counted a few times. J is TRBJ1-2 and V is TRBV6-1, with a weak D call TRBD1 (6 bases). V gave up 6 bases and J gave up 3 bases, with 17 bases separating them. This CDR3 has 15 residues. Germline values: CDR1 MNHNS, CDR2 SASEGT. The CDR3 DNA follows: TGTGCCAGCAGCTTACAGGGTATCCCTTACTATGGCTACACCTTC. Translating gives CASSLQGIPYYGYTF.

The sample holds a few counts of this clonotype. CDR3 protein: CASSYGLGTGYTF. In DNA, the CDR3 is TGTGCCAGCAGTTACGGATTAGGGACGGGCTACACCTTC. This chain uses TRBV6-2 or TRBV6-3 with TRBJ1-2; D is possibly TRBD1 (5 bases). This CDR3 contains 13 residues. The V gene's germline CDR1 is MNHEY and CDR2 SVGEGT. V lost 2 bases to trimming and J lost 8 bases, with 12 bases between them.

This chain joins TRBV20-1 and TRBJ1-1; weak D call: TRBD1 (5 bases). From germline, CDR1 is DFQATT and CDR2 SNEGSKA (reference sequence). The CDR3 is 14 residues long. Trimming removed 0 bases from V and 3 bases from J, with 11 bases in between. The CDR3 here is CSARDGRGYTEAFF. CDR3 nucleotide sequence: TGCAGTGCTAGAGATGGGAGGGGTTACACTGAAGCTTTCTTT.

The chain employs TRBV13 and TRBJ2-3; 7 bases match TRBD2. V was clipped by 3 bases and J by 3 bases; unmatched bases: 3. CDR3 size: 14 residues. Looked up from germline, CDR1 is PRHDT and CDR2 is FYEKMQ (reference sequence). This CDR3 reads CASSLGLSTDTQYF. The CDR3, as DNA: TGTGCCAGCAGCTTGGGACTATCTACAGATACGCAGTATTTT.

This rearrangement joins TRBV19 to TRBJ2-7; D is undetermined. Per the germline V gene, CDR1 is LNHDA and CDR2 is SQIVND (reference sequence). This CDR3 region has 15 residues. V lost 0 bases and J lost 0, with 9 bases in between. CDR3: CASSIDTARSYEQYF. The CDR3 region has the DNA TGTGCCAGTAGTATAGATACAGCCCGCTCCTACGAGCAGTACTTC.

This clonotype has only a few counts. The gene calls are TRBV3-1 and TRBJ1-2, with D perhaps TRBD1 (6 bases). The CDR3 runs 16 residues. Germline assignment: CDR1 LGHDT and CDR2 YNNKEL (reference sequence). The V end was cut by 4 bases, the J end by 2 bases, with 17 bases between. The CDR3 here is CASSPPGGGANYGYTF. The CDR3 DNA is TGTGCCAGCAGCCCGCCTGGGGGGGGCGCAAACTATGGCTACACCTTC. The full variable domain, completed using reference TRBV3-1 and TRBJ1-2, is DTAVSQTPKYLVTQMGNDKSIKCEQNLGHDTMYWYKQDSKKFLKIMFSYNNKELIINETVPNRFSPKSPDKAHLNLHINSLELGDSAVYFCASSPPGGGANYGYTFGSGTRLTVV.

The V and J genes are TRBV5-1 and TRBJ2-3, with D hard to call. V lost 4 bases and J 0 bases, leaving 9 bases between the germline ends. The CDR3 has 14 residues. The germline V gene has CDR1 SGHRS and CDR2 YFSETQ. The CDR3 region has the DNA TGCGCCAGCAGCCCACCAAGGAGCACAGATACGCAGTATTTT. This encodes CASSPPRSTDTQYF.

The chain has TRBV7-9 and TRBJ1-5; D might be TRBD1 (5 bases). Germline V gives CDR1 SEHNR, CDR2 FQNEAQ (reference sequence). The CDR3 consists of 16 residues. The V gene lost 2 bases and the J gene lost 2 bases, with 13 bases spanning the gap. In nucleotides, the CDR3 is TGTGCCAGCAGCTTATACGGGGGAGGTGGCAATCAGCCCCAGCATTTT. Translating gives CASSLYGGGGNQPQHF. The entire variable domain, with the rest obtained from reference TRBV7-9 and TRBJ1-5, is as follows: DTGVSQNPRHKITKRGQNVTFRCDPISEHNRLYWYRQTLGQGPEFLTYFQNEAQLEKSRLLSDRFSAERPKGSFSTLEIQRTEQGDSAMYLCASSLYGGGGNQPQHFGDGTRLSIL.

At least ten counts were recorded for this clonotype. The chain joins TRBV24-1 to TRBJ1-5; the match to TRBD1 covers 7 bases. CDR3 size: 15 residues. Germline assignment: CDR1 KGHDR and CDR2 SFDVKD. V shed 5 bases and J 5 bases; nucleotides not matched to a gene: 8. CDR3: CATSAPVTGDQPQHF. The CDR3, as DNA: TGTGCCACCAGTGCCCCGGTCACAGGGGATCAGCCCCAGCATTTT.

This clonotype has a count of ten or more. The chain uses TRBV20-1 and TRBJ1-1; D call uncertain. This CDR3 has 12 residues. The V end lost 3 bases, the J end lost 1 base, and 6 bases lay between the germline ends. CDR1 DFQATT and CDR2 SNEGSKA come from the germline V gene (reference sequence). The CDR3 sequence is CSARRTNTEAFF. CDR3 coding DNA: TGCAGTGCTAGGAGGACGAACACTGAAGCTTTCTTT.

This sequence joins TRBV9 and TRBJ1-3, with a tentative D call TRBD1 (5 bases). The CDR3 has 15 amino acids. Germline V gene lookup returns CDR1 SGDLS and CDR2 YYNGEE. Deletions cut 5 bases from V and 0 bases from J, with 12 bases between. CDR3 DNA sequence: TGTGCCAGCAGAGAGGGACCGACCTCTGGAAACACCATATATTTT. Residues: CASREGPTSGNTIYF.

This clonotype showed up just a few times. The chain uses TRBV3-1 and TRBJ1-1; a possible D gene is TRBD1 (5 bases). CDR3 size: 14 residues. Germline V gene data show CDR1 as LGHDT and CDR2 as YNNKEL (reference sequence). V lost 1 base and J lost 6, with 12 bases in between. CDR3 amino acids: CASSQGRGSAEAFF. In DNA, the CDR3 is TGTGCCAGCAGCCAAGGGCGGGGCTCGGCTGAAGCTTTCTTT. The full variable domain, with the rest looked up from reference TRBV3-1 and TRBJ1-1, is DTAVSQTPKYLVTQMGNDKSIKCEQNLGHDTMYWYKQDSKKFLKIMFSYNNKELIINETVPNRFSPKSPDKAHLNLHINSLELGDSAVYFCASSQGRGSAEAFFGQGTRLTVV.